This T cell receptor (beta chain) was recovered during a study of OX40 agonist ivuxolimab in advanced cancers. Profiling relied on immunoSEQ multiplex PCR, and the TCRdb table lists in-frame clones only, not all of them. Here the sample spans around 20,000 clones, approximately 84% being singletons. From germline, CDR1 is LNHDA and CDR2 SQIVND (reference sequence). The V end lost 5 bases, the J end lost 6 bases, and 25 bases lay between the germline ends. CDR3 length equals 17 residues. V and J are TRBV19 and TRBJ1-2; possibly TRBD1 for D (6 bases). The sequence derives from an adult with an advanced solid tumor such as melanoma, head and neck, liver or kidney cancer. The material sequenced was CD4+ or CD8+ T cells sorted from blood, taken in a trial of the OX40 agonist ivuxolimab. The CDR3 DNA is TGTGCCAGTAGTGAGGCTATAGGGGGGTCTCATCCCAATGGCTACACCTTC. It encodes CASSEAIGGSHPNGYTF.